The 25 T cell receptor beta chains reported below all come from one sample, sequenced in a study of blood T cell repertoires in COVID-19. The data were produced by immunoSEQ multiplex PCR, yet TCRdb's version contains in-frame clones alone and is incomplete. The sample yields some 150,000 clones, approximately 80% seen once. Sequences were obtained from peripheral blood. Receptors were obtained from a woman older than 75 in a cohort sampled during active or convalescent COVID-19.

V and J are TRBV2 and TRBJ2-3; D is perhaps TRBD2 (5 bases). The germline V gene has CDR1 SNHLY and CDR2 FYNNEI. CDR3 size: 13 residues. Trimming pared 7 bases from V and 6 bases from J, leaving 14 bases between. DNA for the CDR3: TGTGCCAGCACTCAACTAGATCCGGATACGCAGTATTTT. Its translation is CASTQLDPDTQYF.

In its sample, this clone was seen once. The chain employs TRBV11-2 and TRBJ2-1, with a tentative D call TRBD2 (5 bases). The CDR3 totals 16 residues. Trimming shortened V by 5 bases and J by 6 bases, and 20 bases separated the two germline ends. In germline, CDR1 is SGHAT, CDR2 FQNNGV. The chain's CDR3 is CASSQINQLVGNEQFF. In DNA form, the CDR3 reads TGTGCCAGCAGCCAAATCAACCAACTAGTTGGCAATGAGCAGTTCTTC. Looking up the rest from reference TRBV11-2 and TRBJ2-1 gives the full variable domain: EAGVAQSPRYKIIEKRQSVAFWCNPISGHATLYWYQQILGQGPKLLIQFQNNGVVDDSQLPKDRFSAERLKGVDSTLKIQPAKLEDSAVYLCASSQINQLVGNEQFFGPGTRLTVL.

The CDR3 region has the DNA TGTGCCAGCAGTTTAGGGGCGTGGGGTGAAAAACTGTTTTTT. Protein: CASSLGAWGEKLFF. The chain employs TRBV28 and TRBJ1-4; D is possibly TRBD1 (5 bases). Germline CDR1 reads MDHEN; CDR2 reads SYDVKM. The ends were cut back, 2 bases at V and 7 bases at J, with 11 bases in the middle. This CDR3 is 14 amino acids long.

The CDR3 coding sequence is TGTGCCAGCAGTTACAGACTAGCGGAGGCAGATACGCAGTATTTT. Protein: CASSYRLAEADTQYF. V gene TRBV6-2 or TRBV6-3 combines with J gene TRBJ2-3, with 9 nucleotides matching TRBD2. The ends lost 2 bases at V and 4 bases at J; junction bases unmatched: 4. This CDR3 comprises 15 residues. Germline CDR1 and CDR2: MNHEY and SVGEGT.

This clone was counted once. The V gene is TRBV28, the J gene TRBJ1-5, with 7 bases that match TRBD1. CDR3 length: 14 residues. Per germline, CDR1 MDHEN and CDR2 SYDVKM. V shed 3 bases and J 7 bases; nucleotides not matched to a gene: 6. CDR3 sequence reads: CASSLYRGGQPQHF. In DNA form, the CDR3 reads TGTGCCAGCAGTTTGTACAGGGGTGGACAGCCCCAGCATTTT.

V gene TRBV18 combines with J gene TRBJ1-2, with D unresolved. CDR3 length equals 13 residues. Trimming left V 2 bases short and J 5 bases short, with 9 bases between. Per the germline V gene, CDR1 is KGHSH and CDR2 is LQKENI. The CDR3 DNA reads TGTGCCAGCTCACCAACGGGAGGGTATGGCTACACCTTC. Protein: CASSPTGGYGYTF.

The chain has TRBV10-1 and TRBJ2-7; the match to TRBD1 covers 9 bases. The V gene's germline CDR1 is WNHNN and CDR2 SYGVQD (reference sequence). Trimming cost V 9 bases and J 5 bases; bases outside gene matches: 14. This CDR3 comprises 15 residues. CDR3 amino acids: CARRGQGIRYDEQYV. The DNA of the CDR3 is TGCGCCAGACGGGGACAGGGAATACGATATGACGAGCAGTACGTC.

The sample holds a few counts of this clone. This sequence joins TRBV5-6 and TRBJ2-3; 10 nucleotides align to TRBD2. CDR3 length: 17 amino acids. Germline assignment: CDR1 SGHDT and CDR2 YYEEEE. V lost 6 bases, J lost 2 bases, and 12 bases stayed unmatched. DNA of the CDR3: TGTGCCAGCACCGCTAGCCGGACTAGCGGTTTCACAGATACGCAGTATTTT. Translating gives CASTASRTSGFTDTQYF.

V is TRBV2 and J is TRBJ1-2; weak D call: TRBD1 (6 bases). The ends were cut back, 3 bases at V and 6 bases at J, with 14 bases in the middle. The CDR3 is 14 amino acids. Germline assignment: CDR1 SNHLY and CDR2 FYNNEI. CDR3 residues: CASSEYRAGDGYTF. The DNA for the CDR3 is TGTGCCAGCAGTGAGTACAGGGCAGGCGATGGCTACACCTTC.

This clone was seen just once. This rearrangement joins TRBV6-2 or TRBV6-3 to TRBJ2-1; 8 bases map to TRBD2. This CDR3 spans 16 amino acids. V was pared by 2 bases and J by 10 bases, with 13 bases of the junction left unmatched. Germline-derived CDR1 and CDR2 are MNHEY and SVGEGT. CDR3 nucleotide sequence: TGTGCCAGCAGTTACGTCTCGGGGGGGCCCCAAATGGAGCAGTTCTTC. Translating it yields CASSYVSGGPQMEQFF.

The V and J genes are TRBV2 and TRBJ1-2; D is undetermined. The V gene lost 7 bases and the J gene lost 4 bases, with 13 bases spanning the gap. CDR1 is SNHLY and CDR2 is FYNNEI in the germline V gene. This CDR3 comprises 13 residues. CDR3 protein: CASTGRGFYGYTF. The CDR3 nucleotides are TGTGCCAGCACCGGGAGAGGTTTCTATGGCTACACCTTC.

The V call is TRBV3-1 (or the pseudogene TRBV3-2), the J call TRBJ2-7; perhaps TRBD1 as D (6 bases). Looked up from germline, CDR1 is LGHDT and CDR2 is YNNKEL (reference sequence). The V and J ends lost 5 bases and 6 bases respectively, with 17 bases between them. The CDR3 length is 14 residues. Written as DNA, the CDR3 is TGTGCCAGCAGCAACGACAGGAGAGCCTTCGAGCAGTACTTC. Protein product: CASSNDRRAFEQYF.

CDR3 coding DNA: TGCGCCAGCAGCTCACCTGAGATAGATACGCAGTATTTT. Protein sequence: CASSSPEIDTQYF. The V gene is TRBV5-1, the J gene TRBJ2-3; D is unresolved. This CDR3 is built from 13 residues. V lost 3 bases to trimming and J lost 5 bases, with 10 bases between them. CDR1 and CDR2 (germline): SGHRS, YFSETQ.

This clone was found once. The CDR3 nucleotides read TGCAGCGTTGTACAGGGTGGGGGCACAGATACGCAGTATTTT. It codes for CSVVQGGGTDTQYF. The chain joins TRBV29-1 to TRBJ2-3, with a possible D match to TRBD1 (6 bases). Germline assignment: CDR1 SQVTM and CDR2 ANQGSEA. V gave up 4 bases and J gave up 1 base, with 12 bases separating them. The CDR3 spans 14 residues.

J is TRBJ2-2 and V is TRBV11-2; D perhaps matches TRBD2 (5 bases). Germline V CDR1 and CDR2: SGHAT, FQNNGV. This CDR3 is 13 amino acids long. Trimming shortened V by 1 base and J by 7 bases, and 7 bases separated the two germline ends. The DNA for the CDR3 is TGTGCCAGCAGCTTAGCCCGGGACGGGGAGCTGTTTTTT. Protein sequence: CASSLARDGELFF.

The V call is TRBV18, the J call TRBJ1-4, with 7 bases aligning to TRBD1. Germline CDR1 is KGHSH and CDR2 is LQKENI. The CDR3 has 15 residues. With 2 bases clipped from V and 5 bases from J, the junction kept 5 bases outside the gene matches. The CDR3 nucleotides read TGTGCCAGCTCACCAGGGACAGCATCAAATGAAAAACTGTTTTTT. This codes for CASSPGTASNEKLFF.

The genes are TRBV4-1 and TRBJ1-2; 9 bases agree with TRBD1. This CDR3 spans 17 amino acids. Trimming cost V 5 bases and J 8 bases; bases outside gene matches: 18. From germline, CDR1 is MGHRA and CDR2 YSYEKL. CDR3 nucleotide sequence: TGCGCCAGCAGCTACTCACAAAACCGGGACAGGGATTTCGGCTACACCTTC. Protein: CASSYSQNRDRDFGYTF.

V usage is TRBV30 and J usage is TRBJ2-7; no clear D. The CDR3 length is 12 residues. CDR1 and CDR2 (germline): GTSNPN, SVGIG (reference sequence). Trimming pared 3 bases from V and 0 bases from J, leaving 6 bases between. CDR3 loop: CAWRQSSYEQYF. The CDR3 DNA follows: TGTGCCTGGAGACAGAGCTCCTACGAGCAGTACTTC.

This sequence joins TRBV19 and TRBJ1-5; 7 bases match TRBD1. Trimming cost V 5 bases and J 2 bases; bases outside gene matches: 6. The CDR3 has 15 residues. CDR1 LNHDA and CDR2 SQIVND come from the germline V gene (reference sequence). The CDR3 reads CASSFDRVGNQPQHF. The DNA for the CDR3 is TGTGCCAGTAGTTTCGACAGGGTTGGCAATCAGCCCCAGCATTTT.

The chain links TRBV10-3 to TRBJ2-1, with D possibly TRBD1 on 6 matching bases. Germline V gene data show CDR1 as ENHRY and CDR2 as SYGVKD. The V end was cut by 3 bases, the J end by 8 bases, with 8 bases between. This CDR3 is 12 amino acids long. The CDR3 region is CAISDEGDEQFF. As DNA, the CDR3 is TGTGCCATCAGTGACGAGGGGGATGAGCAGTTCTTC.

The rearrangement joins TRBV5-1 to TRBJ1-1; D unclear. The germline V gene encodes CDR1 SGHRS and CDR2 YFSETQ. The ends were cut back, 3 bases at V and 3 bases at J, with 12 bases in the middle. The CDR3 spans 14 residues. CDR3 amino acids: CASSSTFSDTEAFF. Here the CDR3 DNA reads TGCGCCAGCAGCTCCACGTTCTCGGACACTGAAGCTTTCTTT.

The chain links TRBV7-2 to TRBJ1-4; D may be TRBD1 (6 bases). The CDR3 spans 13 residues. Trimming stripped 5 bases from V and 8 bases from J, with 12 bases between. CDR1 is SGHTA, CDR2 FQGNSA, per germline. CDR3 bases: TGTGCCAGCAGCCCAGGGGTAGGGGAAAAACTGTTTTTT. This sequence encodes CASSPGVGEKLFF. The whole variable domain, filled in from reference TRBV7-2 and TRBJ1-4, reads GAGVSQSPSNKVTEKGKDVELRCDPISGHTALYWYRQSLGQGLEFLIYFQGNSAPDKSGLPSDRFSAERTGGSVSTLTIQRTQQEDSAVYLCASSPGVGEKLFFGSGTQLSVL.

This chain uses TRBV7-2 with TRBJ2-3; TRBD1 matches 9 bases. The CDR3 runs to 12 residues. The V segment lost 4 bases and the J segment 14 bases; nucleotides outside the gene matches: 7. Germline lookup yields CDR1 SGHTA and CDR2 FQGNSA. DNA of the CDR3: TGTGCCAGCAGCTCGCCCGGGACAGGGTCGTATTTT. Amino acid sequence: CASSSPGTGSYF.

In nucleotides, the CDR3 is TGTGCCAGCAGCCAAGATTTAGGATGGGACAGGATAGAGACCCAGTACTTC. Its translation: CASSQDLGWDRIETQYF. The chain links TRBV4-2 to TRBJ2-5; 8 nucleotides agree with TRBD1. Germline V CDR1 and CDR2: LGHNA, YNFKEQ. J was trimmed by 4 bases and V by 0 bases; bases with no gene match: 10. The CDR3 extends over 17 amino acids.

V usage is TRBV7-9 and J usage is TRBJ1-4; D might be TRBD1 (5 bases). The CDR3 length is 13 residues. Germline values: CDR1 SEHNR, CDR2 FQNEAQ (reference sequence). The V end was cut by 10 bases, the J end by 7 bases, with 16 bases between. The CDR3 DNA follows: TGTGCCACTTCGGGGGGGAAGAGTGAAAAACTGTTTTTT. Encoded protein: CATSGGKSEKLFF.